The 11 T cell receptor beta chains listed next were all sequenced from one sample in a study of blood T cells in healthy people across ages. Next came a second PCR, run for about 7 to 12 cycles, which used a sample-barcoded 5' primer along with a J-beta primer mix. TCRdb re-called the 5' RACE reads with MiXCR, one entry per CDR3 protein. The sample includes some 730,000 distinct CDR3 sequences, about 24% of them seen just once. The sequencing input was blood. The source of these receptors is a man between 65 and 79 years old in good health.

This clonotype was detected ten times or more. The V and J genes are TRBV5-5 and TRBJ2-1, with D unresolved. The J call may not be correct, given that the DNA end is closer to TRBJ2-7. Germline V gene lookup returns CDR1 SGHKS and CDR2 YYEKEE (reference sequence). The CDR3 is 12 amino acids. CDR3 coding DNA: TGTGCCAGCAGAAGTGAAACATACGAGCAGTACGTC. Protein product: CASRSETYEQYV.

This clonotype has more than one count but fewer than ten. This rearrangement joins TRBV2 to TRBJ2-7; 8 bases are shared with TRBD2. The germline V gene encodes CDR1 SNHLY and CDR2 FYNNEI. Unmatched junction bases numbered 12, after V lost 2 bases and J lost 3 bases. The length of the CDR3 is 17 residues. The CDR3 reads CASSEWRFGGGLYEQYF. The CDR3 DNA sequence: TGTGCCAGCAGTGAATGGCGGTTCGGGGGGGGGCTCTACGAGCAGTACTTC. Full variable domain (missing parts from reference TRBV2 and TRBJ2-7): EPEVTQTPSHQVTQMGQEVILRCVPISNHLYFYWYRQILGQKVEFLVSFYNNEISEKSEIFDDQFSVERPDGSNFTLKIRSTKLEDSAMYFCASSEWRFGGGLYEQYFGPGTRLTVT.

The chain is built from TRBV6-6 and TRBJ1-4, with TRBD1 matching over 9 bases. CDR3 length equals 14 residues. V was clipped by 1 base and J by 8 bases; unmatched bases: 2. Per germline, CDR1 MNHNY and CDR2 SVGAGI (reference sequence). The CDR3 sequence is CASSYWTGDEKLFF. CDR3 DNA: TGTGCCAGCAGTTACTGGACAGGGGACGAAAAACTGTTTTTT.

The sample holds a few counts of this clonotype. The rearrangement joins TRBV27 to TRBJ1-6; unclear D gene. Germline values: CDR1 MNHEY, CDR2 SMNVEV (reference sequence). The CDR3 spans 15 residues. V lost 7 bases, J lost 0 bases, and 10 bases lay in between. CDR3 protein: CASKIMSSYNSPLHF. DNA for the CDR3: TGTGCCAGCAAAATAATGTCCTCCTATAATTCACCCCTCCACTTT.

This clonotype was observed many times. The chain uses TRBV5-1 and TRBJ2-3; D remains ambiguous. In germline, CDR1 is SGHRS, CDR2 YFSETQ. Trimming cost V 0 bases and J 6 bases, with 8 bases left between them. There are 13 residues in the CDR3. CDR3 sequence (DNA): TGCGCCAGCAGCTTGGAATCCCAGGATACGCAGTATTTT. It is translated as CASSLESQDTQYF.

The J gene is TRBJ2-3, the V gene TRBV12-3 or TRBV12-4, with D possibly TRBD1 on 6 matching bases. This CDR3 has 15 residues. Between the trimmed V and J ends, which lost 5 bases and 1 base, there was a span of 13 bases. DNA of the CDR3: TGTGCCAGCAGTGGACTTCCAGGGGGCACAGATACGCAGTATTTT. It yields the protein CASSGLPGGTDTQYF.

The genes are TRBV7-9 and TRBJ2-5; a possible D gene is TRBD1 (6 bases). The J call may be in error: the DNA end matches TRBJ2-7 better. This CDR3 spans 12 amino acids. CDR1 and CDR2 from the germline V gene are SEHNR and FQNEAQ (reference sequence). This CDR3 is CASSGAGVEQYF. In DNA form, the CDR3 reads TGTGCCAGCAGCGGAGCAGGGGTCGAGCAGTACTTC.

The chain carries TRBV5-1 and TRBJ2-3, with D perhaps matching TRBD1 (5 bases). CDR3 length equals 16 residues. The germline CDR1 and CDR2 sequences are SGHRS and YFSETQ. Trimming removed 0 bases from V and 6 bases from J, with 17 bases in between. The CDR3 protein is CASSLGGQPRVDTQYF. The DNA of the CDR3 is TGCGCCAGCAGCTTGGGTGGACAACCCCGGGTCGATACGCAGTATTTT.

This clonotype was detected only a few times. The chain recombines TRBV6-5 with TRBJ2-1, with a possible D match to TRBD2 (6 bases). Trimming pared 5 bases from V and 10 bases from J, leaving 12 bases between. This CDR3 has 12 amino acids. Germline CDR1 is MNHEY and CDR2 is SVGAGI. The CDR3 DNA sequence: TGTGCCAGCAGTCCGACGGAGGGAGAGCAGTTCTTC. It encodes CASSPTEGEQFF.

This clonotype was seen a few times. This chain uses TRBV10-2 with TRBJ1-1; 9 bases align to TRBD1. Germline V gene sequence: CDR1 WSHSY, CDR2 SAAADI. V dropped 6 bases and J dropped 6; count of bases not matched to a gene: 14. The CDR3 length is 16 residues. CDR3 nucleotides: TGCGCCAGCAGGAAACGGGACAGGGAGGGTCTCCCTGAAGCTTTCTTT. Protein sequence: CASRKRDREGLPEAFF.

The chain couples TRBV20-1 to TRBJ2-3; no reliable D call. The CDR3 spans 13 residues. CDR1 and CDR2 (germline): DFQATT, SNEGSKA (reference sequence). Trimming stripped 6 bases from V and 0 bases from J, with 10 bases between. CDR3 region: CSACRASTDTQYF. In nucleotides, the CDR3 is TGCAGTGCATGTCGGGCGAGCACAGATACGCAGTATTTT.